Here is one T cell receptor beta chain with its context. Its antigen is not identified. The data are from a study of human thymus T cells. General study points: Related reports documented highly overlapping thymic repertoires among unrelated individuals. Apparent skewing of V and J gene usage characterized both thymic and blood repertoires.

Corrective cardiac surgery supplied the resected thymus tissue. The people who donated were healthy Finnish babies having corrective surgery for congenital heart defects. CDR3 length: 14 amino acids. The germline V gene encodes CDR1 SGHTA and CDR2 FQGNSA. The V and J ends lost 5 bases and 6 bases, in that order; junction bases with no gene match: 5. Repertoires were generated with immunoSEQ multiplex PCR, while TCRdb's copy carries only in-frame clones and drops some. Of some 120,000 clones detected, approximately 96% appear once; the ten largest clones hold 0.02% to 0.03%. Sequencing was done on a sample of thymus tissue. The gene calls are TRBV7-2 and TRBJ2-3, with 10 bases identical to TRBD1. This TCR was sampled from a boy less than two years old with a congenital heart defect but otherwise immunologically healthy. The CDR3 DNA reads as TGTGCCAGCAGCCCGGGACAGGGGATGGATACGCAGTATTTT. Protein product: CASSPGQGMDTQYF. Full variable domain (remainder filled in from reference TRBV7-2 and TRBJ2-3): GAGVSQSPSNKVTEKGKDVELRCDPISGHTALYWYRQSLGQGLEFLIYFQGNSAPDKSGLPSDRFSAERTGGSVSTLTIQRTQQEDSAVYLCASSPGQGMDTQYFGPGTRLTVL.